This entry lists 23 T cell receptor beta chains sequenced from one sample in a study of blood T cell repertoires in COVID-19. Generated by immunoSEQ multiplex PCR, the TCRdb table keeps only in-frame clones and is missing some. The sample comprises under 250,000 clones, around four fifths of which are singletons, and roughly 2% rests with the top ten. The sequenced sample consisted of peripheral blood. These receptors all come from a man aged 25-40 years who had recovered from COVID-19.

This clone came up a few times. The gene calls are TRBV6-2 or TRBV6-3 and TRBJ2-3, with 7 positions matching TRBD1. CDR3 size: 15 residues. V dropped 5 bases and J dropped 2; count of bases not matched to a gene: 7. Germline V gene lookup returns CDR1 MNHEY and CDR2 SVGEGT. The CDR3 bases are TGTGCCAGCAGTACAGGGGACACACACACAGATACGCAGTATTTT. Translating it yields CASSTGDTHTDTQYF.

This chain's CDR3 is CASSLERGSVAEAFF. CDR3 DNA sequence: TGTGCCAGCAGCTTAGAAAGGGGGTCCGTAGCTGAAGCTTTCTTT. J is TRBJ1-1 and V is TRBV7-9; D is perhaps TRBD1 (6 bases). The germline gives CDR1 SEHNR, CDR2 FQNEAQ (reference sequence). V lost 1 base and J 6 bases, leaving 15 bases between the germline ends. The length of the CDR3 is 15 residues. Variable domain in full (rest from reference TRBV7-9 and TRBJ1-1): DTGVSQNPRHKITKRGQNVTFRCDPISEHNRLYWYRQTLGQGPEFLTYFQNEAQLEKSRLLSDRFSAERPKGSFSTLEIQRTEQGDSAMYLCASSLERGSVAEAFFGQGTRLTVV.

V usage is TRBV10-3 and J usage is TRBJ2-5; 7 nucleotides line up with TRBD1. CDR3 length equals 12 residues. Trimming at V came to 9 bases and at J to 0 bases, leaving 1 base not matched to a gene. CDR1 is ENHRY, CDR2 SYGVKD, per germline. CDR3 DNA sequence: TGTGCCATACAGGGGAACCAAGAGACCCAGTACTTC. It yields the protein CAIQGNQETQYF.

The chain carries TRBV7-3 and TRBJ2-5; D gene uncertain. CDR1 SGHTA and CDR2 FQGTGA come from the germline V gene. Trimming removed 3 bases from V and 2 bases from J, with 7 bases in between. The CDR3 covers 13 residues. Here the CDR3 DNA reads TGTGCCAGCAGCTTCGGTCTTCAAGAGACCCAGTACTTC. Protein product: CASSFGLQETQYF.

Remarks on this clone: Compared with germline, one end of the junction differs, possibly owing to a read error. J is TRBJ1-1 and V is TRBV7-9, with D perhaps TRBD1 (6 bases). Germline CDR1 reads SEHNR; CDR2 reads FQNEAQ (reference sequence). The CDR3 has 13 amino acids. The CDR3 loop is CASSLLQGFASLF. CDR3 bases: TGTGCCAGCAGCCTACTACAGGGATTCGCCTCCCTTTTT.

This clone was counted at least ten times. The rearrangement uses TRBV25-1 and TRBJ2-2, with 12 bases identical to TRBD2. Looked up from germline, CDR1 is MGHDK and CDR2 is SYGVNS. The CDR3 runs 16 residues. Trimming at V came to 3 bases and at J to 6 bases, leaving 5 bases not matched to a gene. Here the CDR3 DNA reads TGTGCCAGCAGTGAGACCAGGACTAGCGGGGCCGGGGAGCTGTTTTTT. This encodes CASSETRTSGAGELFF. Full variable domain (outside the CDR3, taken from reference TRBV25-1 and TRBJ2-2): EADIYQTPRYLVIGTGKKITLECSQTMGHDKMYWYQQDPGMELHLIHYSYGVNSTEKGDLSSESTVSRIRTEHFPLTLESARPSHTSQYLCASSETRTSGAGELFFGEGSRLTVL.

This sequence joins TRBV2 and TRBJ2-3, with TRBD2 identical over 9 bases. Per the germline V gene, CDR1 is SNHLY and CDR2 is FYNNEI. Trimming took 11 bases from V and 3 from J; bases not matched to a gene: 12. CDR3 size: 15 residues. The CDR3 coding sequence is TGTGCCCAGCAGCCTAGCGGGGTTGAAACAGATACGCAGTATTTT. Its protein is CAQQPSGVETDTQYF. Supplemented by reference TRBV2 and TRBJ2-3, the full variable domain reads EPEVTQTPSHQVTQMGQEVILRCVPISNHLYFYWYRQILGQKVEFLVSFYNNEISEKSEIFDDQFSVERPDGSNFTLKIRSTKLEDSAMYFCAQQPSGVETDTQYFGPGTRLTVL.

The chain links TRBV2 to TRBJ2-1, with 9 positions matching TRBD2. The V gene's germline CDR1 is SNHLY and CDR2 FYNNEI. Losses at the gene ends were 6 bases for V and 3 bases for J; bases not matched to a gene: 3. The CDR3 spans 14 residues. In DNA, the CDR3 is TGTGCCAGCAGAGCTAGCGGGATCTACAATGAGCAGTTCTTC. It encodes CASRASGIYNEQFF.

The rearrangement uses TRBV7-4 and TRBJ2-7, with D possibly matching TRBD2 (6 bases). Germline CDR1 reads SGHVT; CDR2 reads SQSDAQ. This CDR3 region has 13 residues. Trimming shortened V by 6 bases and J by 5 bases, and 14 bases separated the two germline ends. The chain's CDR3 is CASSPGTYNEQYF. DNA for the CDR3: TGTGCCAGCAGTCCCGGGACTTATAACGAGCAGTACTTC.

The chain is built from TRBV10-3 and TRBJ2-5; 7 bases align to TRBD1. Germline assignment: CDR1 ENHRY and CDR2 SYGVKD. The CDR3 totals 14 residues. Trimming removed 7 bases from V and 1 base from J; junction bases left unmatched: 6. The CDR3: CAINQQGTQETQYF. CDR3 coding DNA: TGTGCCATCAACCAACAGGGGACCCAAGAGACCCAGTACTTC.

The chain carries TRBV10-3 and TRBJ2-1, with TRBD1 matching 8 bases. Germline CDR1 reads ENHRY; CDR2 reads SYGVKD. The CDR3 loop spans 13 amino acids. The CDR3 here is CAIRGTGGNEQFF. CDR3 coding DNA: TGTGCGATAAGAGGGACAGGTGGCAATGAGCAGTTCTTC.

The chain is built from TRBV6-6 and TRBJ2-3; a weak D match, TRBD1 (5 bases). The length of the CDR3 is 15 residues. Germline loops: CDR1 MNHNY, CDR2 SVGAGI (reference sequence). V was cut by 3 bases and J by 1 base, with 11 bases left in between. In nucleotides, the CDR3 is TGTGCCAGCAGTTATATTGGGGCAGGCACAGATACGCAGTATTTT. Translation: CASSYIGAGTDTQYF.

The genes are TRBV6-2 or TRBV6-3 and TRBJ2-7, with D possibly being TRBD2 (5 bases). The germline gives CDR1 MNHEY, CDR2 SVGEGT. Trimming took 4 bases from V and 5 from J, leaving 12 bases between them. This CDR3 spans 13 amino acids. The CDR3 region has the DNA TGTGCCAGCAGTTCTCAGACGGGAAACGAGCAGTACGTC. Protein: CASSSQTGNEQYV.

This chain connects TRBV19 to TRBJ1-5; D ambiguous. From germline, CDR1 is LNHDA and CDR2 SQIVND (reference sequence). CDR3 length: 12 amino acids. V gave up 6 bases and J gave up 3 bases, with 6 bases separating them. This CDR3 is CASRATNQPQHF. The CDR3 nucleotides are TGTGCCAGTAGGGCAACCAATCAGCCCCAGCATTTT.

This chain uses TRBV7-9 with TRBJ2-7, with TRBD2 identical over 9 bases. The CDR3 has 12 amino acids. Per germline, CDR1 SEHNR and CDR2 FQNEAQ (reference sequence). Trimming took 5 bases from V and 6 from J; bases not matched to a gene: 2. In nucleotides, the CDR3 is TGTGCCAGCAGCCGGCGGGAGGGCGAGCAGTACTTC. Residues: CASSRREGEQYF. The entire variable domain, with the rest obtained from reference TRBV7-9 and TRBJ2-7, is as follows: DTGVSQNPRHKITKRGQNVTFRCDPISEHNRLYWYRQTLGQGPEFLTYFQNEAQLEKSRLLSDRFSAERPKGSFSTLEIQRTEQGDSAMYLCASSRREGEQYFGPGTRLTVT.

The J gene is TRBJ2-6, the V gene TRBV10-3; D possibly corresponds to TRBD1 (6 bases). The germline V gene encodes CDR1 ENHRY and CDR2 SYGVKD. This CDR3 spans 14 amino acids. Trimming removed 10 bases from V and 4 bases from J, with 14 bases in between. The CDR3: CANTDSPGANVLTF. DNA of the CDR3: TGTGCCAACACGGACAGTCCCGGGGCCAACGTCCTGACTTTC.

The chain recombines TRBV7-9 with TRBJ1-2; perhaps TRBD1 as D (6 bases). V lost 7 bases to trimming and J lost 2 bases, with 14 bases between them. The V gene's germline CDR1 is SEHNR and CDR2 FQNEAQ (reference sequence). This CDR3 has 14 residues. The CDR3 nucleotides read TGTGCCAGCAACCTTGGACAGCAAAACTATGGCTACACCTTC. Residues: CASNLGQQNYGYTF.

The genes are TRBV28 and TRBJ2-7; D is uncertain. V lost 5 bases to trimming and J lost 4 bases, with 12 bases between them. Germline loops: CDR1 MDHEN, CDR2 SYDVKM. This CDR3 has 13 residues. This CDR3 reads CASSPVSGYEQYV. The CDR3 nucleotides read TGTGCCAGCAGTCCGGTTTCGGGTTACGAGCAGTACGTC.

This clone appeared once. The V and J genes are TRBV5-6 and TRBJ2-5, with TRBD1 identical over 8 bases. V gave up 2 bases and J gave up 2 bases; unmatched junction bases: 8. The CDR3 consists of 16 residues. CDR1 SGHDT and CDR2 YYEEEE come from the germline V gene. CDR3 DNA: TGTGCCAGCAGCTTCGGACAGGGCGTCTGGCAAGAGACCCAGTACTTC. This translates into CASSFGQGVWQETQYF.

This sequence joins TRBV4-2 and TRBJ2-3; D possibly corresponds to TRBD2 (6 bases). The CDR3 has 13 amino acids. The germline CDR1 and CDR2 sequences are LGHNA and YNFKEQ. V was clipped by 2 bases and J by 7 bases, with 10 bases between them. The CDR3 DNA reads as TGTGCCAGCAGCCAAAACCGGGAGTATACGCAGTATTTT. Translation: CASSQNREYTQYF.

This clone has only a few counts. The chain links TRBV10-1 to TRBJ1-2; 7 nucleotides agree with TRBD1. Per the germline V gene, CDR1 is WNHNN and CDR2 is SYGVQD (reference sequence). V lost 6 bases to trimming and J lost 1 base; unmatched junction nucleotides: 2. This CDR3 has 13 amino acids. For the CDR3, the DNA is TGCGCCAGCAGCGACAGGGATAACTATGGCTACACCTTC. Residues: CASSDRDNYGYTF.

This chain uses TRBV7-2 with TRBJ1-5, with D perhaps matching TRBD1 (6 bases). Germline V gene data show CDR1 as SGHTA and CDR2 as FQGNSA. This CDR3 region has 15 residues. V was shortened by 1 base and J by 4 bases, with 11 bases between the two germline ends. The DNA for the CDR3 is TGTGCCAGCAGCTTAGAACAGGGTCGAAATCAGCCCCAGCATTTT. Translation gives CASSLEQGRNQPQHF.

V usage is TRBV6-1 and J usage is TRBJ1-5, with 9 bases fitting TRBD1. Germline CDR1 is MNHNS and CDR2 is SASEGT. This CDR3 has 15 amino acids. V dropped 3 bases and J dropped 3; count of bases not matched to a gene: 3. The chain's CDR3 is CASSEGQGHNQPQHF. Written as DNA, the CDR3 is TGTGCCAGCAGTGAGGGACAGGGCCACAATCAGCCCCAGCATTTT.